The 21 T cell receptor beta chains below all came from one sample that was sequenced in a study of beta chain features in type 1 diabetes. Sequencing targeted expressed TCRB transcripts, as all isolated RNA had been reverse transcribed. Assay used: immunoSEQ multiplex PCR; TCRdb lists only in-frame clones, some missing. The sample includes hundreds of thousands of clones, roughly 16% of them seen just once. Sequencing was done on a sample of naive CD4+ T cells from blood. These receptors were obtained from a man between 18 and 29 years old in good health.

This clone has a handful of counts. This sequence joins TRBV29-1 and TRBJ2-7; 7 bases align to TRBD1. Germline assignment: CDR1 SQVTM and CDR2 ANQGSEA. The ends lost 5 bases at V and 1 base at J; junction bases unmatched: 8. This CDR3 is 14 amino acids long. The CDR3 protein is CSVTKGGESYEQYF. CDR3 nucleotide sequence: TGCAGCGTTACCAAAGGGGGCGAGTCCTACGAGCAGTACTTC.

This clone was seen a few times. The gene calls are TRBV7-2 and TRBJ2-3; D gene unclear. Germline V lookup: CDR1 SGHTA, CDR2 FQGNSA. Trimming removed 4 bases from V and 5 bases from J, with 4 bases in between. The length of the CDR3 is 11 residues. CDR3 in DNA: TGTGCCAGCAGCTCGAGAGATACGCAGTATTTT. Its protein is CASSSRDTQYF.

The chain carries TRBV9 and TRBJ2-1, with D possibly being TRBD1 (5 bases). The CDR3 extends over 15 amino acids. Trimming left V 3 bases short and J 4 bases short, with 14 bases between. The germline CDR1 and CDR2 sequences are SGDLS and YYNGEE. CDR3 protein: CASSAQGQVYNEQFF. CDR3 nucleotide sequence: TGTGCCAGCAGCGCCCAGGGTCAGGTTTACAATGAGCAGTTCTTC.

The V call is TRBV7-2, the J call TRBJ2-6, with no clear D. There are 15 residues in the CDR3. V was cut by 4 bases and J by 2 bases, with 9 bases left in between. Germline loops: CDR1 SGHTA, CDR2 FQGNSA. This CDR3 is CASSSDGAGANVLTF. The CDR3 DNA follows: TGTGCCAGCAGCTCCGATGGCGCTGGGGCCAACGTCCTGACTTTC.

V and J are TRBV10-3 and TRBJ1-2, with no clear D. The CDR3 runs to 15 residues. The V gene's germline CDR1 is ENHRY and CDR2 SYGVKD. Trimming removed 6 bases from V and 0 bases from J, with 14 bases in between. The CDR3 DNA reads TGTGCCATCAGCCTGACGGACTCAGCTAACTATGGCTACACCTTC. It is translated as CAISLTDSANYGYTF.

This clone came up a few times. This chain links TRBV18 with TRBJ2-1; 7 bases match TRBD2. The CDR3 contains 16 residues. Germline V CDR1 and CDR2: KGHSH, LQKENI. Trimming cost V 3 bases and J 1 base; bases outside gene matches: 6. Here the CDR3 reads CASSPPLAVSYNEQFF. For the CDR3, the DNA is TGTGCCAGCTCACCTCCCCTAGCGGTGTCCTACAATGAGCAGTTCTTC.

This chain connects TRBV9 to TRBJ2-7, with 7 bases that match TRBD2. The CDR3 totals 15 residues. Germline V gene lookup returns CDR1 SGDLS and CDR2 YYNGEE. The trim removed 0 bases at V and 4 bases at J, leaving 7 bases unmatched. The CDR3 region has the DNA TGTGCCAGCAGCGTAGGGGTGGGAGGGCCATACGAGCAGTACTTC. It yields the protein CASSVGVGGPYEQYF.

The gene calls are TRBV30 and TRBJ1-2; a possible D gene is TRBD1 (6 bases). The length of the CDR3 is 13 residues. V gave up 0 bases and J gave up 5 bases, with 10 bases separating them. The germline CDR1 and CDR2 sequences are GTSNPN and SVGIG (reference sequence). The CDR3 sequence is CAWSVGQPYGYTF. The CDR3 DNA reads TGTGCCTGGAGTGTAGGACAGCCATATGGCTACACCTTC.

This clone was seen a few times. This chain connects TRBV7-2 to TRBJ2-5; 8 positions agree with TRBD1. The ends lost 7 bases at V and 5 bases at J; junction bases unmatched: 12. Germline CDR1 reads SGHTA; CDR2 reads FQGNSA. The CDR3 is 15 residues long. CDR3: CASTLNRGAKETQYF. CDR3 bases: TGTGCCAGCACCCTAAACAGGGGGGCGAAGGAGACCCAGTACTTC.

This clone was seen just once. The chain carries TRBV27 and TRBJ2-7; 8 bases line up with TRBD1. CDR3 length equals 14 residues. The J segment lost 2 bases and the V segment lost 6 bases, leaving 6 bases of the junction unmatched. The V gene's germline CDR1 is MNHEY and CDR2 SMNVEV (reference sequence). CDR3 in amino acids: CASRSGTGPYEQYF. The CDR3 DNA sequence: TGTGCCAGCAGGTCCGGGACAGGCCCCTACGAGCAGTACTTC.

This clone was picked up a small number of times. The rearrangement links TRBV18 to TRBJ2-7, with TRBD1 matching over 8 bases. Trimming removed 1 base from V and 3 bases from J; junction bases left unmatched: 5. The CDR3 is made up of 15 amino acids. The germline CDR1 and CDR2 sequences are KGHSH and LQKENI. Here the CDR3 DNA reads TGTGCCAGCTCACCACGGACAGGGCCAGTCTACGAGCAGTACTTC. This sequence encodes CASSPRTGPVYEQYF.

This clone was observed a handful of times. The V and J genes are TRBV21-1 and TRBJ2-5; TRBD2, the table's D call, lacks a check against the DNA. TRBV21-1 is reported as a pseudogene. This CDR3 contains 16 residues. The CDR3 loop reads CASSKGREGPQETQYF. Here the CDR3 DNA reads TGTGCCAGCAGCAAAGGGAGGGAGGGGCCCCAAGAGACCCAGTACTTC.

The chain uses TRBV5-1 and TRBJ2-1; no clear D gene. The ends were cut back, 0 bases at V and 7 bases at J, with 8 bases in the middle. The length of the CDR3 is 13 residues. CDR1 is SGHRS, CDR2 YFSETQ, per germline. The chain's CDR3 is CASSLGGSNEQFF. DNA of the CDR3: TGCGCCAGCAGCTTGGGGGGTTCGAATGAGCAGTTCTTC.

The rearrangement joins TRBV6-1 to TRBJ2-7; TRBD1 matches at 10 bases. The CDR3 loop spans 13 amino acids. Germline CDR1 reads MNHNS; CDR2 reads SASEGT. J was trimmed by 12 bases and V by 2 bases; bases with no gene match: 7. CDR3 sequence: CASSELGTGEAYF. For the CDR3, the DNA is TGTGCCAGCAGTGAATTAGGGACAGGGGAGGCGTACTTC.

The chain combines TRBV6-6 with TRBJ2-7; D is undetermined. This CDR3 comprises 13 residues. Trimming cost V 0 bases and J 4 bases, with 7 bases left between them. From germline, CDR1 is MNHNY and CDR2 SVGAGI (reference sequence). CDR3 nucleotide sequence: TGTGCCAGCAGTTACTCGAAAGGGTACGAGCAGTACTTC. It codes for CASSYSKGYEQYF.

This clone showed up just a few times. This chain connects TRBV25-1 to TRBJ2-1; D is undetermined. V lost 3 bases and J lost 7, with 13 bases in between. This CDR3 has 14 residues. Germline values: CDR1 MGHDK, CDR2 SYGVNS. CDR3 residues: CASSEALEWNEQFF. The CDR3 coding sequence is TGTGCCAGCAGTGAGGCCCTAGAGTGGAATGAGCAGTTCTTC.

This clone was seen a few times. The chain couples TRBV14 to TRBJ2-7, with TRBD1 matching over 7 bases. This CDR3 spans 15 amino acids. V lost 1 base to trimming and J lost 2 bases; unmatched junction nucleotides: 5. The germline CDR1 and CDR2 sequences are SGHDN and FVKESK. The DNA of the CDR3 is TGTGCCAGCAGCCAAGGCGACAGGGTCACCTACGAGCAGTACTTC. It specifies CASSQGDRVTYEQYF.

The CDR3 region is CASSPTGTGDTEAFF. Written as DNA, the CDR3 is TGTGCCAGCAGTCCAACCGGGACAGGGGACACTGAAGCTTTCTTT. The chain joins TRBV28 to TRBJ1-1; 10 bases align to TRBD1. The CDR3 has 15 amino acids. The J segment lost 3 bases and the V segment lost 5 bases, leaving 6 bases of the junction unmatched. Per germline, CDR1 MDHEN and CDR2 SYDVKM.

This clone occurred a few times. The CDR3 reads CASSLMDRRETQYF. The CDR3 nucleotides are TGTGCCAGCAGCTTAATGGACCGACGGGAGACCCAGTACTTC. The V gene is TRBV7-6, the J gene TRBJ2-5, with D uncertain. CDR1 SGHVS and CDR2 FNYEAQ come from the germline V gene. The CDR3 length is 14 residues. The V gene lost 2 bases and the J gene lost 5 bases, with 12 bases spanning the gap.

In its sample, this clone was seen a few times. The gene calls are TRBV4-3 and TRBJ2-1; D remains unclear. V shed 0 bases and J shed 7 bases, with 7 bases lying between them. Germline V gene sequence: CDR1 LGHNA, CDR2 YSLEER. This CDR3 region has 13 residues. As DNA, the CDR3 is TGCGCCAGCAGCCAAGAGACGAGGAATGAGCAGTTCTTC. It yields the protein CASSQETRNEQFF.

This clone was seen more than once but under ten times. In DNA form, the CDR3 reads TGTGCCAGCAGCGCTTCCCCCTACAATGAGCAGTTCTTC. Residues: CASSASPYNEQFF. The chain couples TRBV9 to TRBJ2-1; D unclear. Germline V CDR1 and CDR2: SGDLS, YYNGEE. V was trimmed by 3 bases and J by 2 bases, leaving 6 bases between them. This CDR3 spans 13 amino acids.